Below are 19 T cell receptor beta chains sequenced from a single sample in a study of cytomegalovirus exposure and HLA in healthy donors. 13 Jbeta primers and 60 Vbeta primers were used for the PCR. TCRdb keeps only in-frame clones here, not all; method: immunoSEQ multiplex PCR. Altogether over 130,000 clones are present, 80% being singletons, with the ten largest covering 2% to 2.5%. The sequencing sample was made of PBMCs. The source is a man aged 50 or older in good health and CMV-seronegative.

This chain joins TRBV5-6 and TRBJ2-1; TRBD2 is a possible D gene (5 bases). This CDR3 spans 13 amino acids. The V end lost 3 bases, the J end lost 2 bases, and 6 bases lay between the germline ends. Germline V gene data show CDR1 as SGHDT and CDR2 as YYEEEE. The CDR3 sequence is CASSSGAYNEQFF. The CDR3 DNA sequence: TGTGCCAGCAGCTCCGGGGCCTACAATGAGCAGTTCTTC.

The V call is TRBV19, the J call TRBJ2-7; D possibly corresponds to TRBD2 (6 bases). V lost 5 bases and J lost 0, with 14 bases in between. The CDR3 is 15 residues long. Germline CDR1 is LNHDA and CDR2 is SQIVND (reference sequence). The CDR3 sequence: CASSFRDSLSYEQYF. Written as DNA, the CDR3 is TGTGCCAGTAGTTTCCGGGACTCCCTCTCCTACGAGCAGTACTTC.

This chain links TRBV28 with TRBJ2-2; the D gene is possibly TRBD2 (6 bases). The V and J ends lost 5 bases and 3 bases respectively, with 10 bases between them. Germline V gene lookup returns CDR1 MDHEN and CDR2 SYDVKM. The CDR3 has 14 amino acids. The CDR3 is CASSRGIYTGELFF. The CDR3 nucleotides read TGTGCCAGCAGTCGCGGGATTTACACCGGGGAGCTGTTTTTT. The full variable domain, with the rest looked up from reference TRBV28 and TRBJ2-2, is DVKVTQSSRYLVKRTGEKVFLECVQDMDHENMFWYRQDPGLGLRLIYFSYDVKMKEKGDIPEGYSVSREKKERFSLILESASTNQTSMYLCASSRGIYTGELFFGEGSRLTVL.

The chain carries TRBV18 and TRBJ1-2; 9 bases align to TRBD1. The CDR3 extends over 19 amino acids. Germline V gene lookup returns CDR1 KGHSH and CDR2 LQKENI. V lost 1 base and J lost 4; bases outside the gene matches: 16. The CDR3 DNA follows: TGTGCCAGCTCACCACAACGTCTGGGGGCGACAGGGGGACTCTATGGCTACACCTTC. Translation gives CASSPQRLGATGGLYGYTF.

The chain joins TRBV5-1 to TRBJ2-7; a possible D gene is TRBD2 (5 bases). The CDR3 is 14 amino acids. V lost 4 bases to trimming and J lost 3 bases, with 14 bases between them. The germline V gene has CDR1 SGHRS and CDR2 YFSETQ. The CDR3 DNA reads as TGCGCCAGCAGCAGAAGCGGCTCTCTCTACGAGCAGTACTTC. It codes for CASSRSGSLYEQYF.

This clone was seen just once. The chain has TRBV6-1 and TRBJ1-2; D unresolved. CDR1 is MNHNS, CDR2 SASEGT, per germline. V was trimmed by 2 bases and J by 2 bases, leaving 15 bases between them. There are 16 residues in the CDR3. The CDR3 sequence is CASSESGPGGNYGYTF. The CDR3 DNA reads as TGTGCCAGCAGTGAATCAGGACCAGGAGGGAACTATGGCTACACCTTC.

The chain couples TRBV21-1 to TRBJ2-5; the D call TRBD2 from the table was never checked on the DNA. TRBV21-1 is assigned pseudogene status. This CDR3 region has 14 residues. The CDR3 DNA follows: TGTGCCAGCAGCAAAGGAGGCGGCAAAGAGACCCAGTACTTC. Protein product: CASSKGGGKETQYF.

V usage is TRBV19 and J usage is TRBJ2-1, with 10 nucleotides matching TRBD2. CDR1 LNHDA and CDR2 SQIVND come from the germline V gene (reference sequence). The CDR3 spans 16 residues. J lost 8 bases, V lost 2 bases, and 9 bases had no gene match. This chain's CDR3 is CASSILGLAARDEQFF. The CDR3 region has the DNA TGTGCCAGTAGTATATTAGGACTAGCGGCGCGCGATGAGCAGTTCTTC.

CDR3 sequence (DNA): TGTGCCAGCAGCTCAAACACAGGGACAGGGGTTACTGAAGCTTTCTTT. Its translation: CASSSNTGTGVTEAFF. J is TRBJ1-1 and V is TRBV7-8, with 10 bases lining up with TRBD1. CDR1 is SGHVS and CDR2 is FQNEAQ in the germline V gene. V was clipped by 4 bases and J by 5 bases; unmatched bases: 10. CDR3 length: 16 residues.

This sequence joins TRBV15 and TRBJ2-3, with D possibly matching TRBD1 (6 bases). The CDR3 runs to 12 residues. The V gene lost 3 bases and the J gene lost 8 bases, with 9 bases spanning the gap. The V gene's germline CDR1 is LNHNV and CDR2 YYDKDF (reference sequence). CDR3 coding DNA: TGTGCCACCAGCAGGGCACAGGGTACGCAGTATTTT. As protein: CATSRAQGTQYF. Complete variable domain (other parts from reference TRBV15 and TRBJ2-3): DAMVIQNPRYQVTQFGKPVTLSCSQTLNHNVMYWYQQKSSQAPKLLFHYYDKDFNNEADTPDNFQSRRPNTSFCFLDIRSPGLGDTAMYLCATSRAQGTQYFGPGTRLTVL.

The chain employs TRBV27 and TRBJ1-1; TRBD1 might be the D (5 bases). The germline V gene has CDR1 MNHEY and CDR2 SMNVEV (reference sequence). Trimming stripped 0 bases from V and 2 bases from J, with 13 bases between. The CDR3 length is 16 residues. The DNA for the CDR3 is TGTGCCAGCAGTTTATCGGAGGGGCTTGGAAACACTGAAGCTTTCTTT. Translation: CASSLSEGLGNTEAFF.

The J gene is TRBJ1-4, the V gene TRBV19; 7 positions match TRBD1. The junction had 7 bases not matched to a gene; V was cut back by 5 bases and J by 4 bases. The CDR3 is 15 amino acids. The V gene's germline CDR1 is LNHDA and CDR2 SQIVND (reference sequence). The CDR3 DNA reads as TGTGCCAGTAGTCAAAGGGACAGCAGTAATGAAAAACTGTTTTTT. Amino acids: CASSQRDSSNEKLFF.

CDR3 amino acids: CASKTSTVGNTEAFF. CDR3 in DNA: TGTGCCAGCAAAACTTCGACAGTAGGGAACACTGAAGCTTTCTTT. The V and J genes are TRBV11-2 and TRBJ1-1, with a possible D match to TRBD1 (5 bases). This CDR3 is 15 amino acids long. The germline V gene has CDR1 SGHAT and CDR2 FQNNGV. V was shortened by 7 bases and J by 1 base, with 16 bases between the two germline ends.

This clone showed up just once. The rearrangement uses TRBV19 and TRBJ2-7; no clear D gene. CDR1 is LNHDA, CDR2 SQIVND, per germline (reference sequence). The length of the CDR3 is 12 residues. The ends were cut back, 4 bases at V and 4 bases at J, with 8 bases in the middle. CDR3 protein: CASSRAGYEQYF. The CDR3 DNA reads TGTGCCAGTAGTAGGGCAGGATACGAGCAGTACTTC.

The chain recombines TRBV2 with TRBJ1-5; the D is unclear. The CDR3 consists of 12 residues. From germline, CDR1 is SNHLY and CDR2 FYNNEI. Between the trimmed V and J ends, which lost 8 bases and 0 bases, there was a span of 5 bases. The CDR3 DNA reads as TGTGCCAGCGGAGGTAGCAATCAGCCCCAGCATTTT. It is translated as CASGGSNQPQHF.

The chain combines TRBV28 with TRBJ1-1; weak D call: TRBD1 (5 bases). Germline V CDR1 and CDR2: MDHEN, SYDVKM. The CDR3 runs 16 residues. The ends were cut back, 2 bases at V and 4 bases at J, with 17 bases in the middle. CDR3 protein: CASSLGRATGSTEAFF. DNA of the CDR3: TGTGCCAGCAGTTTAGGCAGGGCTACCGGGAGCACTGAAGCTTTCTTT.

This clone has just a few counts. V is TRBV14 and J is TRBJ1-1; D call uncertain. Trimming removed 4 bases from V and 3 bases from J, with 12 bases in between. The CDR3 covers 14 residues. Germline V gene lookup returns CDR1 SGHDN and CDR2 FVKESK. In DNA form, the CDR3 reads TGTGCCAGCAGCCTACAGTTAACTCACACTGAAGCTTTCTTT. Translation: CASSLQLTHTEAFF. The full variable domain, in which reference TRBV14 and TRBJ1-1 provide the parts outside the CDR3, is EAGVTQFPSHSVIEKGQTVTLRCDPISGHDNLYWYRRVMGKEIKFLLHFVKESKQDESGMPNNRFLAERTGGTYSTLKVQPAELEDSGVYFCASSLQLTHTEAFFGQGTRLTVV.

This rearrangement joins TRBV11-3 to TRBJ2-1; the match to TRBD2 covers 15 bases. V trimming: 0 bases; J trimming: 12 bases; junction bases outside the gene matches: 9. CDR3 length equals 17 residues. Looked up from germline, CDR1 is SGHNT and CDR2 is YENEEA. The CDR3: CASSLETRRTSGGGQFF. DNA for the CDR3: TGTGCCAGCAGCTTAGAAACCCGAAGGACTAGCGGGGGGGGGCAGTTCTTC. Together with reference TRBV11-3 and TRBJ2-1, the CDR3 gives the full variable domain: EAGVVQSPRYKIIEKKQPVAFWCNPISGHNTLYWYLQNLGQGPELLIRYENEEAVDDSQLPKDRFSAERLKGVDSTLKIQPAELGDSAVYLCASSLETRRTSGGGQFFGPGTRLTVL.

The chain has TRBV4-2 and TRBJ2-5, with 9 bases that match TRBD1. Germline CDR1 reads LGHNA; CDR2 reads YNFKEQ. The ends lost 1 base at V and 3 bases at J; junction bases unmatched: 9. The CDR3 extends over 17 amino acids. This chain's CDR3 is CASSQGSITGGEETQYF. The DNA of the CDR3 is TGTGCCAGCAGCCAAGGGTCGATAACAGGGGGCGAAGAGACCCAGTACTTC.